Reported below is one TCR beta chain. Its specificity is unknown. This record comes from a study of shared clonotypes between healthy human individuals. Sequencing used immunoSEQ multiplex PCR; TCRdb keeps in-frame clones, though not all of them. This table has under 80,000 clones, about 65% appearing once. CDR1 and CDR2 (germline): MNHEY, SMNVEV (reference sequence). V trimming: 6 bases; J trimming: 7 bases; junction bases outside the gene matches: 17. This CDR3 region has 16 residues. Study-wide results and caveats: Approximately 4.9% of naive CD4 clonotypes were shared across a handful of donors. Some clonotypes were shared by all four sorted-subset donors, while others were not shared. The non-shared ones had lower generation probabilities than the shared ones.

The clonotype comes from a man aged 25-40 years in good health. The source material was memory CD8+ T cells sorted from blood. Subset specified: CD45RO+ cells pooled with CCR7-negative TemRA cells. This chain connects TRBV27 to TRBJ2-7, with 8 bases matching TRBD1. CDR3 region: CASRKNAGTGPVEQYF. CDR3 coding DNA: TGTGCCAGCAGGAAAAACGCCGGGACAGGCCCTGTGGAGCAGTACTTC.